This TCR beta chain is drawn from a study of siplizumab effects on memory and regulatory T cells. Study-wide results and limits: On average, around 70% of mappable alloreactive CD4+ clones were Treg-derived under siplizumab, against 26.9% in controls. Proliferating siplizumab-culture Treg suppressive function went unconfirmed.

Some clones are missing from TCRdb's copy, which holds only in-frame ones; the method was immunoSEQ multiplex PCR. There are about 50,000 clones in the sample; roughly 97% occur only once, and 0.55% to 0.65% lies in the top ten. The V gene's germline CDR1 is SGHVS and CDR2 FNYEAQ. Between the trimmed V and J ends, which lost 5 bases and 6 bases, there was a span of 16 bases. The CDR3 is made up of 14 amino acids. Concerning this clone itself: Its target is unknown.

The sequencing sample was made of naive CD4+ T cells sorted from blood. This chain uses TRBV7-6 with TRBJ1-1, with D perhaps matching TRBD1 (6 bases). The source is a human donor in good health. The CDR3 protein is CASSPLTGRAEAFF. In nucleotides, the CDR3 is TGTGCCAGCAGCCCCTTGACAGGAAGGGCTGAAGCTTTCTTT.